These 15 T cell receptor beta chains came from one sample sequenced in a study of blood T cell repertoires in COVID-19. Generated by immunoSEQ multiplex PCR, the TCRdb table keeps only in-frame clones and is missing some. The table records under 200,000 clones, roughly 77% of them present only once. Sample: peripheral blood. The origin of the receptors is a man between 65 and 85 years old with active or convalescent COVID-19.

This clone was seen more than once but under ten times. The chain has TRBV7-9 and TRBJ1-2; D is perhaps TRBD1 (5 bases). The germline CDR1 and CDR2 sequences are SEHNR and FQNEAQ (reference sequence). The CDR3 extends over 13 amino acids. V lost 1 base and J 6 bases, leaving 9 bases between the germline ends. In nucleotides, the CDR3 is TGTGCCAGCAGCTTAGAAGCAGGGAATGGCTACACCTTC. Residues: CASSLEAGNGYTF.

The sample holds many counts of this clone. The junction and the germline gene differ at one end; a read error may be behind it. The chain has TRBV5-6 and TRBJ1-1; 9 bases are a match to TRBD1. The CDR3 contains 15 residues. Germline V gene sequence: CDR1 SGHDT, CDR2 YYEEEE. In DNA form, the CDR3 reads TGTGCCAGCAGCTTTACCGGACAGGGGAACGCTGAAGCTTTCTTT. Encoded protein: CASSFTGQGNAEAFF. Full variable domain (rest looked up from reference TRBV5-6 and TRBJ1-1): DAGVTQSPTHLIKTRGQQVTLRCSPKSGHDTVSWYQQALGQGPQFIFQYYEEEERQRGNFPDRFSGHQFPNYSSELNVNALLLGDSALYLCASSFTGQGNAEAFFGQGTRLTVV.

The genes are TRBV6-5 and TRBJ2-7; 9 bases agree with TRBD2. CDR1 MNHEY and CDR2 SVGAGI come from the germline V gene. The CDR3 covers 14 residues. After removal of 6 bases from V and 2 bases from J, the junction contained 5 bases not matched to a gene. CDR3 region: CASSTLAGPYEQYF. The CDR3 region has the DNA TGTGCCAGCAGCACACTAGCGGGCCCCTACGAGCAGTACTTC.

The chain carries TRBV9 and TRBJ2-4, with TRBD1 matching 10 bases. With V trimmed by 3 bases and J by 8 bases, 8 bases remained unmatched. This CDR3 comprises 15 residues. Germline lookup yields CDR1 SGDLS and CDR2 YYNGEE. CDR3: CASSGQGQGHDIQYF. The CDR3 nucleotides are TGTGCCAGCAGCGGCCAGGGACAGGGGCATGACATTCAGTACTTC.

This chain uses TRBV5-1 with TRBJ1-2; 10 nucleotides agree with TRBD1. Germline trimming cut 3 bases from V and 8 bases from J; bases unmatched to any gene: 13. CDR1 SGHRS and CDR2 YFSETQ come from the germline V gene. This CDR3 has 16 amino acids. CDR3 bases: TGCGCCAGCAGCTCGGGCTATACCTCGGACAGGGGGGGCTACACCTTC. Protein: CASSSGYTSDRGGYTF.

The rearrangement uses TRBV6-1 and TRBJ1-5, with TRBD1 identical over 7 bases. J was trimmed by 7 bases and V by 1 base; bases with no gene match: 4. The CDR3 loop spans 14 amino acids. CDR1 and CDR2 (germline): MNHNS, SASEGT. The CDR3 sequence is CASSEGTGEQPQHF. The CDR3 DNA follows: TGTGCCAGCAGTGAAGGAACAGGGGAACAGCCCCAGCATTTT.

V and J are TRBV19 and TRBJ1-2; no clear D. V lost 5 bases and J 8 bases, leaving 9 bases between the germline ends. The CDR3 extends over 11 amino acids. Per the germline V gene, CDR1 is LNHDA and CDR2 is SQIVND (reference sequence). CDR3 loop: CASSSSGGYTF. The CDR3 DNA follows: TGTGCCAGTAGTTCCTCGGGAGGCTACACCTTC.

This chain joins TRBV7-9 and TRBJ2-7; maybe TRBD1 (6 bases). The length of the CDR3 is 13 residues. V lost 5 bases and J 3 bases, leaving 11 bases between the germline ends. Germline V CDR1 and CDR2: SEHNR, FQNEAQ (reference sequence). CDR3 nucleotides: TGTGCCAGCAGCCAGAACAGGGACTACGAGCAGTACTTC. Translation: CASSQNRDYEQYF.

The V and J genes are TRBV27 and TRBJ1-1, with D perhaps matching TRBD1 (6 bases). Germline V gene data show CDR1 as MNHEY and CDR2 as SMNVEV (reference sequence). The V end lost 6 bases, the J end lost 5 bases, and 16 bases lay between the germline ends. The CDR3 totals 14 residues. The CDR3 nucleotides are TGTGCCAGCAGCTTAGGGGGGTTTTCTACTGAAGCTTTCTTT. This translates into CASSLGGFSTEAFF.

The rearrangement links TRBV2 to TRBJ1-4, with a tentative D call TRBD1 (5 bases). The CDR3 is 15 residues long. V was cut by 4 bases and J by 5 bases, with 14 bases left in between. Germline V gene sequence: CDR1 SNHLY, CDR2 FYNNEI. CDR3 nucleotides: TGTGCCAGCAGTGCCTTCGCGGGGGAGAATGAAAAACTGTTTTTT. This gives the protein CASSAFAGENEKLFF. Full variable domain (remainder filled in from reference TRBV2 and TRBJ1-4): EPEVTQTPSHQVTQMGQEVILRCVPISNHLYFYWYRQILGQKVEFLVSFYNNEISEKSEIFDDQFSVERPDGSNFTLKIRSTKLEDSAMYFCASSAFAGENEKLFFGSGTQLSVL.

The rearrangement joins TRBV3-1 (or the pseudogene TRBV3-2) to TRBJ1-6, with a possible D match to TRBD1 (6 bases). The CDR3 has 14 residues. V lost 4 bases and J lost 8, with 12 bases in between. CDR1 and CDR2 from the germline V gene are LGHDT and YNNKEL (reference sequence). In DNA form, the CDR3 reads TGTGCCAGCAGCCCGGGCGGGGGCTATTCACCCCTCCACTTT. Amino acid sequence: CASSPGGGYSPLHF.

The chain joins TRBV2 to TRBJ2-3; possible D gene TRBD2, 7 bases. The CDR3 covers 14 residues. Trimming cost V 9 bases and J 4 bases, with 17 bases left between them. Germline-derived CDR1 and CDR2 are SNHLY and FYNNEI. CDR3 in amino acids: CASLSGGPADTQYF. The CDR3 DNA follows: TGTGCCAGTCTTTCGGGGGGCCCTGCAGATACGCAGTATTTT.

This clone was recorded once. The rearrangement links TRBV24-1 to TRBJ2-1; 8 nucleotides agree with TRBD2. Germline V lookup: CDR1 KGHDR, CDR2 SFDVKD. J gave up 10 bases and V 12 bases, and 13 bases lay outside the gene matches. The CDR3 runs to 13 residues. The CDR3 bases are TGTGCCGCCTCCACCAGCGGGAGTGACGAGCAGTTCTTC. Protein: CAASTSGSDEQFF.

This clone appeared a few times. The V and J genes are TRBV5-4 and TRBJ1-2, with a tentative D call TRBD1 (6 bases). The CDR3 is 14 amino acids. The germline V and J ends were trimmed by 6 bases and 0 bases, with 12 bases remaining between them. Germline V gene sequence: CDR1 SGHNT, CDR2 YYREEE (reference sequence). The CDR3 reads CASKDSLANYGYTF. The CDR3 DNA follows: TGTGCCAGCAAGGACAGTCTAGCTAACTATGGCTACACCTTC.

The chain carries TRBV7-6 and TRBJ2-1, with TRBD1 matching 7 bases. With 5 bases clipped from V and 5 bases from J, the junction kept 12 bases outside the gene matches. This CDR3 has 16 residues. Germline V gene lookup returns CDR1 SGHVS and CDR2 FNYEAQ. The DNA for the CDR3 is TGTGCCAGCAGCGCTGCGAGGGGGCTTCGGGACAATGAGCAGTTCTTC. It translates to CASSAARGLRDNEQFF. Full variable domain (outside the CDR3, taken from reference TRBV7-6 and TRBJ2-1): GAGVSQSPRYKVTKRGQDVALRCDPISGHVSLYWYRQALGQGPEFLTYFNYEAQQDKSGLPNDRFSAERPEGSISTLTIQRTEQRDSAMYRCASSAARGLRDNEQFFGPGTRLTVL.